This T cell receptor (beta chain) was captured by sequencing in a study of blood T cells in healthy people across ages. A second PCR of roughly 7 to 11 cycles used a sample-barcoded 5' primer and a J-beta primer mix. TCRdb called the 5' RACE reads again in MiXCR, with one record for every CDR3 protein. Altogether 1.4 million or so distinct CDR3 sequences are present, about 45% being singletons, with the ten largest covering more than 4%. CDR3 length: 13 amino acids. Per germline, CDR1 MGHDK and CDR2 SYGVNS. V lost 5 bases to trimming and J lost 8 bases, with 12 bases between them. This clonotype showed up just once.

This receptor was obtained from a young woman in good health. Sequencing used blood. The chain has TRBV25-1 and TRBJ1-4; tentative D call: TRBD1 (5 bases). The CDR3 loop reads CASSNAGREKLFF. The CDR3 nucleotides are TGTGCCAGCAGTAATGCAGGGAGGGAAAAACTGTTTTTT.